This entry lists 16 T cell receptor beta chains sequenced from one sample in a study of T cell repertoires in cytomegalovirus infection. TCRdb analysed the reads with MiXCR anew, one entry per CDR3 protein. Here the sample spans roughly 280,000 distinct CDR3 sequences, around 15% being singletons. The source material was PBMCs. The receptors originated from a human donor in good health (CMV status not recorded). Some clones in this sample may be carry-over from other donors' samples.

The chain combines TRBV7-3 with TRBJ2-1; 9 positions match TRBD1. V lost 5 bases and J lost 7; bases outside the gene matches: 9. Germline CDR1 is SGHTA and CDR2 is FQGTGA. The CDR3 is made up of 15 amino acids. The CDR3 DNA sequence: TGTGCCAGCAGCGTACAGGGGGCGCAGGATAATGAGCAGTTCTTC. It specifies CASSVQGAQDNEQFF.

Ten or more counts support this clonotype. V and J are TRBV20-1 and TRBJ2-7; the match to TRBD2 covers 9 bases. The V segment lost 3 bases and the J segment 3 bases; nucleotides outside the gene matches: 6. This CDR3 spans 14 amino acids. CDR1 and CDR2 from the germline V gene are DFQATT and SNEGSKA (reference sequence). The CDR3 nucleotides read TGCAGTGCTAGTTCGACTAGCGGTTACTACGAGCAGTACTTC. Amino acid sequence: CSASSTSGYYEQYF.

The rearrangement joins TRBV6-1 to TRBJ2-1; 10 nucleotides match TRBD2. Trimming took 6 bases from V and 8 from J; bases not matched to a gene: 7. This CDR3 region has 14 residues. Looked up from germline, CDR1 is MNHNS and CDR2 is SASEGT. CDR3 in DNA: TGTGCCAGCAGAAGCGGGAGGGCCGCGGATGAGCAGTTCTTC. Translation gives CASRSGRAADEQFF.

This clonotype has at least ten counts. As DNA, the CDR3 is TGTGCCAGCAGCAGCGTAGCGGGAGGACGCTACGAGCAGTACTTC. Protein: CASSSVAGGRYEQYF. The V and J genes are TRBV7-9 and TRBJ2-7; TRBD2 matches 10 bases. The CDR3 is made up of 15 amino acids. Germline lookup yields CDR1 SEHNR and CDR2 FQNEAQ (reference sequence). J was trimmed by 3 bases and V by 5 bases; bases with no gene match: 7.

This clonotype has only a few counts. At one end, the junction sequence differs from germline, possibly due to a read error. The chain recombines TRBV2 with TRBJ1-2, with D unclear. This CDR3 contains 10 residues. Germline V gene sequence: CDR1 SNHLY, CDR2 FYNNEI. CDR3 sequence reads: CASSEGGYTF. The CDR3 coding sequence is TGTGCCAGCAGCGAAGGCGGCTACACCTTC.

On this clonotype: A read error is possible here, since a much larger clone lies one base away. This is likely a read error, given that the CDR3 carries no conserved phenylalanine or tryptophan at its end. The CDR3 region has the DNA TGTGCCAGCAGTTACTCGGTCCGGGGACAGTTCTTA. Its protein product is CASSYSVRGQFL. The genes are TRBV6-5 and TRBJ2-1, with D possibly matching TRBD2 (5 bases). The V end was cut by 0 bases, the J end by 13 bases, with 10 bases between. The CDR3 runs to 12 residues. Germline-derived CDR1 and CDR2 are MNHEY and SVGAGI.

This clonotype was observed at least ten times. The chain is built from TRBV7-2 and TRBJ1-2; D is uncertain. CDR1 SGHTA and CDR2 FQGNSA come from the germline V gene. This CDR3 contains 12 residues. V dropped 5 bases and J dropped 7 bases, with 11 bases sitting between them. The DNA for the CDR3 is TGTGCCAGCAGCGCCCTTGGGATTGGCTACACCTTC. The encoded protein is CASSALGIGYTF. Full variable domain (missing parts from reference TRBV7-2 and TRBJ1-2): GAGVSQSPSNKVTEKGKDVELRCDPISGHTALYWYRQSLGQGLEFLIYFQGNSAPDKSGLPSDRFSAERTGGSVSTLTIQRTQQEDSAVYLCASSALGIGYTFGSGTRLTVV.

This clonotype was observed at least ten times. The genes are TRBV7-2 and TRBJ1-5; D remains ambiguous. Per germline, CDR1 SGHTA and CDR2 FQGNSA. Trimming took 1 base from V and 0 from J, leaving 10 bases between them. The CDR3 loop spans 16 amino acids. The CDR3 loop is CASSLDIGHSNQPQHF. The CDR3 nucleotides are TGTGCCAGCAGCTTAGATATAGGTCATAGCAATCAGCCCCAGCATTTT.

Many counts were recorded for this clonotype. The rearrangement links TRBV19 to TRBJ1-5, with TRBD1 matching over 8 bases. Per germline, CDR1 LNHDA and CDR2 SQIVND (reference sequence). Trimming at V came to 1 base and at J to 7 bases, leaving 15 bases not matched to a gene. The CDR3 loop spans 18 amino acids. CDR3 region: CASSIGPSGQGYVQPQHF. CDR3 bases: TGTGCCAGTAGTATAGGCCCGTCAGGACAGGGTTACGTCCAGCCCCAGCATTTT. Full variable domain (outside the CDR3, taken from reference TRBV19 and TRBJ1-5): DGGITQSPKYLFRKEGQNVTLSCEQNLNHDAMYWYRQDPGQGLRLIYYSQIVNDFQKGDIAEGYSVSREKKESFPLTVTSAQKNPTAFYLCASSIGPSGQGYVQPQHFGDGTRLSIL.

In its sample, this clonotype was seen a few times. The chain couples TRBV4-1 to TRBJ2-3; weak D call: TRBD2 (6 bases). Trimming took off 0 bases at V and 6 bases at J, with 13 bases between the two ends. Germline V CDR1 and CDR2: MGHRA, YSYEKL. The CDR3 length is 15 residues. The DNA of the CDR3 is TGCGCCAGCAGCCAAGATTGGAGGGCGAGGGATACGCAGTATTTT. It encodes CASSQDWRARDTQYF.

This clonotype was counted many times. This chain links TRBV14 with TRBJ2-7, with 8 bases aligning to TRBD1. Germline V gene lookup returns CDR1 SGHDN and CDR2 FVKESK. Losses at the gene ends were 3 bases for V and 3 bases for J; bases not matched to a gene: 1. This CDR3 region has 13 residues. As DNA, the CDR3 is TGTGCCAGCAGCCATACAGGGGGCTACGAGCAGTACTTC. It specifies CASSHTGGYEQYF.

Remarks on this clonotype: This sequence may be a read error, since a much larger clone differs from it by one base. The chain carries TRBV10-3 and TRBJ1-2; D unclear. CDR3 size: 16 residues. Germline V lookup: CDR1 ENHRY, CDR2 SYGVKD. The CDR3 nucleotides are TGTGCCATCATTGAGTCGAAACAAGGATGGATCTATGGCTACACCTTC. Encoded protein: CAIIESKQGWIYGYTF.

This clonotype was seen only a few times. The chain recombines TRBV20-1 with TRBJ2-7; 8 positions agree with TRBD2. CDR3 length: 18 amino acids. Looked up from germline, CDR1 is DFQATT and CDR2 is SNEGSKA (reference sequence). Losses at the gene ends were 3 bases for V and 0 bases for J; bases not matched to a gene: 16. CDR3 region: CSARSGGFGALNSYEQYF. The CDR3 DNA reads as TGCAGTGCTAGGAGCGGGGGTTTCGGGGCTCTTAACTCCTACGAGCAGTACTTC.

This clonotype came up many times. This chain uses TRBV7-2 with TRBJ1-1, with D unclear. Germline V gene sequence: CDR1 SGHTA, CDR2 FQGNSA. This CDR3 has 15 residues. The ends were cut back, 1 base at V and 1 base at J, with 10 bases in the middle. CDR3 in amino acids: CASSLVVRANTEAFF. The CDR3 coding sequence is TGTGCCAGCAGCTTAGTTGTCAGAGCGAACACTGAAGCTTTCTTT.

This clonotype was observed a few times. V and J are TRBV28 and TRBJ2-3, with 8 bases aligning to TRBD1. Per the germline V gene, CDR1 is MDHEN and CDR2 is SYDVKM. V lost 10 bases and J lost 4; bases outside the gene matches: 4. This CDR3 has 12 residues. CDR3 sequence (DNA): TGTGCCATACAGGGGGAGGCAGATACGCAGTATTTT. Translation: CAIQGEADTQYF.

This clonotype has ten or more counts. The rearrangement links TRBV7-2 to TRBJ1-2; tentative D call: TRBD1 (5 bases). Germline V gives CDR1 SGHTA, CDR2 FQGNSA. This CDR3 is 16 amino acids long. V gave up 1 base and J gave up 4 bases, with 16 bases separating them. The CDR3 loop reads CASSLGLGEGSYGYTF. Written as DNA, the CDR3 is TGTGCCAGCAGCTTAGGGTTGGGGGAAGGTAGCTATGGCTACACCTTC.